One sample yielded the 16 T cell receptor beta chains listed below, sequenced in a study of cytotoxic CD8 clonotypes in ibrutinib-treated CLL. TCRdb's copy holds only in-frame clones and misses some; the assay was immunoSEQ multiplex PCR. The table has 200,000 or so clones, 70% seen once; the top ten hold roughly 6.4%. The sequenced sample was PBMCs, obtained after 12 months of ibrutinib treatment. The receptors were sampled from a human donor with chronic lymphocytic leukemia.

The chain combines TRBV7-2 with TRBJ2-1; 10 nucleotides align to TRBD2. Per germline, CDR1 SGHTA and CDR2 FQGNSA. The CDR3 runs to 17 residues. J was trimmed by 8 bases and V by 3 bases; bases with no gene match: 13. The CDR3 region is CASSFAGAGGPQDEQFF. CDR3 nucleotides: TGTGCCAGCAGCTTTGCAGGAGCGGGAGGGCCTCAGGATGAGCAGTTCTTC. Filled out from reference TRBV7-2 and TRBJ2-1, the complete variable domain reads GAGVSQSPSNKVTEKGKDVELRCDPISGHTALYWYRQSLGQGLEFLIYFQGNSAPDKSGLPSDRFSAERTGGSVSTLTIQRTQQEDSAVYLCASSFAGAGGPQDEQFFGPGTRLTVL.

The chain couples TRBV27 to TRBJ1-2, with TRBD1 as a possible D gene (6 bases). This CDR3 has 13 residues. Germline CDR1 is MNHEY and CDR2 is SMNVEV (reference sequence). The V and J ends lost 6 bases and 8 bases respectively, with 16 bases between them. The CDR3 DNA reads TGTGCCAGCAGCTTCCAGGGGAGGGAGGGCTACACCTTC. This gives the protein CASSFQGREGYTF.

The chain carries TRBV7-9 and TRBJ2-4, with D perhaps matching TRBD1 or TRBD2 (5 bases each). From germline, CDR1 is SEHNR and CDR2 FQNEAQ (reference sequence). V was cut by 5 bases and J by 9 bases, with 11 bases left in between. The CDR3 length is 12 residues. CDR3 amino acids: CASSRDPGIQYF. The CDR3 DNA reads TGTGCCAGCAGCCGGGACCCAGGCATTCAGTACTTC.

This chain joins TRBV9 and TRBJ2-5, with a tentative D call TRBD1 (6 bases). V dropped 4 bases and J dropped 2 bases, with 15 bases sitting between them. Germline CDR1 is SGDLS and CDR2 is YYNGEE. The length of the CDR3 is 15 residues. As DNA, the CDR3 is TGTGCCAGCAGCTCAACCGGACAGTTGCAAGAGACCCAGTACTTC. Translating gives CASSSTGQLQETQYF.

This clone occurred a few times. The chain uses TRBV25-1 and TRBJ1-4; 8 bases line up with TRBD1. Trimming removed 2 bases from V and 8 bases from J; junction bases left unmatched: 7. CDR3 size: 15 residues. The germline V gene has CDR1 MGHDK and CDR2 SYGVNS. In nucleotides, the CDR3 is TGTGCCAGCAGTGAACAAGGACAGGGTGGAGAAAAACTGTTTTTT. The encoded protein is CASSEQGQGGEKLFF.

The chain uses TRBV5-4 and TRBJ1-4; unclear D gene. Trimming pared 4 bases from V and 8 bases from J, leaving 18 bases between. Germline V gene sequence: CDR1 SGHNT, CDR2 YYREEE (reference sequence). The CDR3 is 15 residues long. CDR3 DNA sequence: TGTGCCAGCAGCCGTTCTTCGGGAATGGGGGAAAAACTGTTTTTT. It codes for CASSRSSGMGEKLFF.

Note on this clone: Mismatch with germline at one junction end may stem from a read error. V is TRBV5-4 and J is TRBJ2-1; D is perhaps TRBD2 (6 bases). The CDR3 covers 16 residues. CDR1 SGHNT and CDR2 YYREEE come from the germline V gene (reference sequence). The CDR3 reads CASSQDPGGGNNEQFF. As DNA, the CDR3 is TGCGCCAGCAGCCAAGACCCCGGTGGGGGGAACAATGAGCAGTTCTTC.

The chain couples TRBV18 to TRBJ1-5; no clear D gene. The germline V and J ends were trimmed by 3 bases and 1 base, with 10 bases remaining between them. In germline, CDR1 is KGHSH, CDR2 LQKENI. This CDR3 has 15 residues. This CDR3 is CASSPPRSSNQPQHF. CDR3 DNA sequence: TGTGCCAGCTCACCCCCACGCAGCAGCAATCAGCCCCAGCATTTT.

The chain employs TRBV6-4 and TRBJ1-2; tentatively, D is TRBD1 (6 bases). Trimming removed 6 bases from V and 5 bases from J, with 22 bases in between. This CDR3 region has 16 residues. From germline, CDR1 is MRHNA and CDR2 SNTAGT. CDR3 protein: CASSPIPGTTGYGYTF. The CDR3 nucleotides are TGTGCCAGCAGCCCTATTCCCGGGACAACGGGTTATGGCTACACCTTC.

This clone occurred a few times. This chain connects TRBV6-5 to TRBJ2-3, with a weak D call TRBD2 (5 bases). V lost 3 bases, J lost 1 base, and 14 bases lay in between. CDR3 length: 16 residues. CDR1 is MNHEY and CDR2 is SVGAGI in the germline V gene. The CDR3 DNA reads TGTGCCAGCAGTTATTTCGCGGGCACCGGCACAGATACGCAGTATTTT. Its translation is CASSYFAGTGTDTQYF.

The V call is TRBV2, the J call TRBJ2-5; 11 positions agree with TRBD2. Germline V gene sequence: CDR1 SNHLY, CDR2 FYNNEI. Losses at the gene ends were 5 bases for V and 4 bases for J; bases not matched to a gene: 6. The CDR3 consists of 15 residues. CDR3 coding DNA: TGTGCCAGCAGTCTTAGCGGGGGGGCCACAGAGACCCAGTACTTC. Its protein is CASSLSGGATETQYF.

DNA for the CDR3: TGTGCCAGCAGCGCGGGGTTAGATACGCAGTATTTT. Its protein is CASSAGLDTQYF. The chain is built from TRBV25-1 and TRBJ2-3, with a possible D match to TRBD2 (6 bases). Germline lookup yields CDR1 MGHDK and CDR2 SYGVNS. The CDR3 loop spans 12 amino acids. Trimming stripped 6 bases from V and 5 bases from J, with 9 bases between.

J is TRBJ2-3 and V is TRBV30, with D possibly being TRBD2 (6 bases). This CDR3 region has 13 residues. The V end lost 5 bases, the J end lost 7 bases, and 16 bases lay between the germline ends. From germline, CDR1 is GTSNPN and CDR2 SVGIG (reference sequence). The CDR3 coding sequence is TGTGCCTGGGGGTCGGCGGGAACGTATACGCAGTATTTT. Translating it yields CAWGSAGTYTQYF.

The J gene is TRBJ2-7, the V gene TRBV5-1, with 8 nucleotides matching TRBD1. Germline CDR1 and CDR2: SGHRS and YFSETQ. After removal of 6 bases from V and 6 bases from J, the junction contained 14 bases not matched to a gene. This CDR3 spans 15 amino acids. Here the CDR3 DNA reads TGCGCCAGCATGAAAGGGGACAGGTCAAGTGGCGAGCAGTACTTC. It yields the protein CASMKGDRSSGEQYF.

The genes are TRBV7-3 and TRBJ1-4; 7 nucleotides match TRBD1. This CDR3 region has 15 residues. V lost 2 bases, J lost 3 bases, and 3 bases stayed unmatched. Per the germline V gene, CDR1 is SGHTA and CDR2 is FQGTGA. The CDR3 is CASSLGGGPNEKLFF. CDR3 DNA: TGTGCCAGCAGCTTAGGAGGGGGCCCTAATGAAAAACTGTTTTTT.

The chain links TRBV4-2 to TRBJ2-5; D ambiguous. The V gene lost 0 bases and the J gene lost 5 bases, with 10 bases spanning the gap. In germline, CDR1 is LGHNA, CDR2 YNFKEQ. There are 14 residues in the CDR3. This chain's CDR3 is CASSQDLGRETQYF. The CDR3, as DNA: TGTGCCAGCAGCCAAGACCTAGGACGGGAGACCCAGTACTTC.